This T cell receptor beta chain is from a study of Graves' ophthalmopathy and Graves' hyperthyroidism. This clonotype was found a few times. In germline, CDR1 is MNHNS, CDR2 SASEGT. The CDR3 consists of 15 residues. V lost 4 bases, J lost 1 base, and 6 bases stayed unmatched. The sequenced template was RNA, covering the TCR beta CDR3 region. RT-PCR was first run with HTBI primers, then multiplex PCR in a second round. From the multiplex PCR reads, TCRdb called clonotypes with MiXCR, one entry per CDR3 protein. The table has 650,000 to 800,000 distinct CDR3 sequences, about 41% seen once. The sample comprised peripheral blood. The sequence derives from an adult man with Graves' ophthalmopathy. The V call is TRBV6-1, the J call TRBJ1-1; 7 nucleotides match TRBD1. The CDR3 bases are TGTGCCAGCAGTGCCGGGACAGCCACGAACACTGAAGCTTTCTTT. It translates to CASSAGTATNTEAFF.